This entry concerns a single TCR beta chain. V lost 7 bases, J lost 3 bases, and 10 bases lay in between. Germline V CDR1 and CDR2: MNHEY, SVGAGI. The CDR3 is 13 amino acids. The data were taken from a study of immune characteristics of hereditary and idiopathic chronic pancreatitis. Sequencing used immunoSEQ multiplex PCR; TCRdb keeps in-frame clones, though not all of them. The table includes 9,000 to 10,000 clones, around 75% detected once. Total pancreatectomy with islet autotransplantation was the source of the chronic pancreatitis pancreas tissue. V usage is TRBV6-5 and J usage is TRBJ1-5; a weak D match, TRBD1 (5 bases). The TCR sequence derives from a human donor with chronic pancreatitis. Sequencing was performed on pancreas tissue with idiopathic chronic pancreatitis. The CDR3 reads CASNWDVNQPQHF. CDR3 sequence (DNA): TGTGCCAGCAATTGGGACGTCAATCAGCCCCAGCATTTT.